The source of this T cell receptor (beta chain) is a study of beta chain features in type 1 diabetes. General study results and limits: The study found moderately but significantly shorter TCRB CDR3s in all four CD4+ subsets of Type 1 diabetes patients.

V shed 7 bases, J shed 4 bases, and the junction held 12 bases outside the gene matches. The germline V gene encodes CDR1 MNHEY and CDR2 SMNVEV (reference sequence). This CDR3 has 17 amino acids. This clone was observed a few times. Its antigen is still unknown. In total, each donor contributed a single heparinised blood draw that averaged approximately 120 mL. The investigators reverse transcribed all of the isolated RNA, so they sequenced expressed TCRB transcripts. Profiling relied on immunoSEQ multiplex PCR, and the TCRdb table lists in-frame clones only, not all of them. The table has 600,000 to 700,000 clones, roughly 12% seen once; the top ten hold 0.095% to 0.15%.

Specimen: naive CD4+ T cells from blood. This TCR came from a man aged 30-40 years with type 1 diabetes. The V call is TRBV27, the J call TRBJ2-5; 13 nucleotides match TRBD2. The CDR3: CASTSIGTSGVIETQYF. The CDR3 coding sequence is TGTGCCAGCACTTCCATCGGGACTAGCGGGGTAATAGAGACCCAGTACTTC.